The sequence of this T cell receptor (beta chain) was determined in a study of T cells in Graves' hyperthyroidism and ophthalmopathy. Background on the study: Blood was drawn when the patient was first diagnosed and still untreated.

Around 10 ml fresh peripheral blood yielded the PBMCs. CDR3 length: 15 amino acids. The germline V gene encodes CDR1 SEHNR and CDR2 FQNEAQ (reference sequence). Trimming at V came to 4 bases and at J to 5 bases, leaving 9 bases not matched to a gene. Amplification of TCR beta CDR3 regions was performed using RNA transcripts as template. TCR CDR3 underwent first-round RT-PCR with the HTBI primer set. TCRdb re-called the multiplex PCR reads through MiXCR, storing one row per CDR3 protein. The table lists hundreds of thousands of distinct CDR3 sequences, about 19% of them singletons. This clonotype was detected many times.

Material for sequencing was blood. This chain uses TRBV7-9 with TRBJ2-7; TRBD1 matches at 9 bases. The sequence derives from a woman in her forties or fifties with Graves' hyperthyroidism that later progressed to Graves' ophthalmopathy. CDR3 amino acids: CASSSRDREHDEQYF. CDR3 DNA sequence: TGTGCCAGCAGCTCACGGGACAGGGAGCACGACGAGCAGTACTTC.